Each of the 3 T cell receptor beta chains below was sequenced from the same sample in a study of blood T cell repertoires in COVID-19. Assay: immunoSEQ multiplex PCR; the TCRdb copy retains only in-frame clones and omits some. The table shows fewer than 90,000 clones, with about 71% occurring only once. Sequenced sample: peripheral blood. The receptors derive from a woman in her 50s with acute or convalescent COVID-19.

V is TRBV5-1 and J is TRBJ1-6; 7 bases are a match to TRBD1. Germline CDR1 and CDR2: SGHRS and YFSETQ. Trimming at V came to 0 bases and at J to 9 bases, leaving 6 bases not matched to a gene. The CDR3 has 15 residues. The DNA for the CDR3 is TGCGCCAGCAGCTTGGATAACCAGGGGGGTTCACCCCTCCACTTT. It translates to CASSLDNQGGSPLHF.

Turning to this clone: Compared with germline, one end of the junction differs, possibly owing to a read error. The chain is built from TRBV18 and TRBJ1-6, with D tentatively TRBD1 (5 bases). The germline V gene encodes CDR1 KGHSH and CDR2 LQKENI. The CDR3 has 11 residues. The CDR3 DNA reads TGTGCCAGCTCACCTGGGGCAGAGGCTACCTTT. Encoded protein: CASSPGAEATF.

This clone was counted many times. V usage is TRBV5-6 and J usage is TRBJ2-7; a weak D match, TRBD2 (6 bases). The CDR3 covers 16 residues. The V gene's germline CDR1 is SGHDT and CDR2 YYEEEE. V lost 4 bases to trimming and J lost 4 bases, with 21 bases between them. This CDR3 reads CASSTRVGGSRYEQYF. CDR3 coding DNA: TGTGCCAGCAGCACGAGAGTGGGAGGTAGTCGGTACGAGCAGTACTTC. Full variable domain (missing parts from reference TRBV5-6 and TRBJ2-7): DAGVTQSPTHLIKTRGQQVTLRCSPKSGHDTVSWYQQALGQGPQFIFQYYEEEERQRGNFPDRFSGHQFPNYSSELNVNALLLGDSALYLCASSTRVGGSRYEQYFGPGTRLTVT.